This T cell receptor (beta chain) was identified in a study of T cell repertoires in cytomegalovirus infection. TCRdb called the reads again in MiXCR, with one record for every CDR3 protein. The sample has 450,000 to 600,000 distinct CDR3 sequences, around a third seen once. Details on this clonotype: Its antigen is not identified.

The sample in question was cultured PBMCs, obtained from culture after CMV antigen stimulation. The origin of this receptor is a human donor in good health (CMV status not recorded). Some clones in this sample may be carry-over from other donors' samples.

In DNA, the CDR3 is TGTGCCAGCAGTTTAATCGGGTCCGATAATTCACCCCTCCACTTT. The encoded protein is CASSLIGSDNSPLHF. This chain joins TRBV28 and TRBJ1-6; D not certain. The V gene lost 2 bases and the J gene lost 5 bases, with 10 bases spanning the gap. In germline, CDR1 is MDHEN, CDR2 SYDVKM. The CDR3 loop spans 15 amino acids.